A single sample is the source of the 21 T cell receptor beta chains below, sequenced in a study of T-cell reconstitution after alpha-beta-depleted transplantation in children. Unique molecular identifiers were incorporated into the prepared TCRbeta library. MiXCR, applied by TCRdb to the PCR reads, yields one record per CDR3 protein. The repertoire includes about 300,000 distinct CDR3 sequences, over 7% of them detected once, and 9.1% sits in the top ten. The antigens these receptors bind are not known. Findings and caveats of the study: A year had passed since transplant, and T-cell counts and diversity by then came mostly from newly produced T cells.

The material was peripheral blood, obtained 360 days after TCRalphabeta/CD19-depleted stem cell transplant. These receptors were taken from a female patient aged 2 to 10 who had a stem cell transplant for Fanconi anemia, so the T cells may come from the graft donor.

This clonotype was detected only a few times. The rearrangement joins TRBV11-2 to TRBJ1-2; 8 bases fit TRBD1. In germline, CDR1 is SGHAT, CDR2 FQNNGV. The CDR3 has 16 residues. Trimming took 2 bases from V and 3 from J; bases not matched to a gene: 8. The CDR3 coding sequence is TGTGCCAGCAGCTTATCATCTACAGGGGGGCACTATGGCTACACCTTC. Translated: CASSLSSTGGHYGYTF.

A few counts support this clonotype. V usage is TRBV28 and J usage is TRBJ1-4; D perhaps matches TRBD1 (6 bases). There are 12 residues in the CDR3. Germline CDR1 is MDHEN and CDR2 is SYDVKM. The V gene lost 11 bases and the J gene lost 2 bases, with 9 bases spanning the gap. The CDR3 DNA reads TGTGCCTCTAGGGGGACTAATGAAAAACTGTTTTTT. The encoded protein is CASRGTNEKLFF.

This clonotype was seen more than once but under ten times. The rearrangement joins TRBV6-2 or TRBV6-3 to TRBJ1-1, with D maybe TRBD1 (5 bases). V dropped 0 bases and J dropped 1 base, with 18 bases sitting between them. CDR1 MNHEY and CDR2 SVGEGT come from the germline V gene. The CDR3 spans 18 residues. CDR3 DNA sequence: TGTGCCAGCAGTTACTCTGGCGGGACGGCTGTTTGGAACACTGAAGCTTTCTTT. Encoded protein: CASSYSGGTAVWNTEAFF.

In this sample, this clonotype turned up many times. The CDR3 coding sequence is TGTGCCAGCAGCTTGGGACATGCTTACAATGAGCAGTTCTTC. Its protein product is CASSLGHAYNEQFF. V usage is TRBV5-8 and J usage is TRBJ2-1, with no clear D. Trimming pared 0 bases from V and 4 bases from J, leaving 8 bases between. Germline V gene lookup returns CDR1 SGHTS and CDR2 YDEGEE. This CDR3 has 14 residues.

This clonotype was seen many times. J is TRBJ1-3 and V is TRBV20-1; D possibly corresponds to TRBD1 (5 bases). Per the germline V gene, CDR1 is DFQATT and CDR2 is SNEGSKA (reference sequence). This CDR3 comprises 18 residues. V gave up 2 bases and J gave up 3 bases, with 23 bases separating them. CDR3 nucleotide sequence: TGCAGTGCTAGAATTCCCCTAGGGCAGGGAGGACGTGGAAACACCATATATTTT. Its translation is CSARIPLGQGGRGNTIYF.

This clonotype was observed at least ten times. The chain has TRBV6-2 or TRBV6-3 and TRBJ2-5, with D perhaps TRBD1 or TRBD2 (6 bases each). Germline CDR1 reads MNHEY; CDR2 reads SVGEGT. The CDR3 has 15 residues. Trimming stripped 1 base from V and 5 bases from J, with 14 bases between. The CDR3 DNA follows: TGTGCCAGCAGTTACTACCCGGGGGCTGTGGAGACCCAGTACTTC. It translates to CASSYYPGAVETQYF.

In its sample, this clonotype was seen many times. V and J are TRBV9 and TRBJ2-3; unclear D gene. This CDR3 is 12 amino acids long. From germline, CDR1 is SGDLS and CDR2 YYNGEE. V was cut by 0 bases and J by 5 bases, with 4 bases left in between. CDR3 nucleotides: TGTGCCAGCAGCGTAGTAGGAGATACGCAGTATTTT. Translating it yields CASSVVGDTQYF.

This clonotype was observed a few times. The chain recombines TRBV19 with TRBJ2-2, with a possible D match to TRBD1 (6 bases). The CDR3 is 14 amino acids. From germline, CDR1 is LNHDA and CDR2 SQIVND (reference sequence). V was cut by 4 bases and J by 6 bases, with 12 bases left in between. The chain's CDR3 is CASSTGRGAGELFF. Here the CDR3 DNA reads TGTGCCAGTAGTACCGGCAGGGGCGCCGGGGAGCTGTTTTTT.

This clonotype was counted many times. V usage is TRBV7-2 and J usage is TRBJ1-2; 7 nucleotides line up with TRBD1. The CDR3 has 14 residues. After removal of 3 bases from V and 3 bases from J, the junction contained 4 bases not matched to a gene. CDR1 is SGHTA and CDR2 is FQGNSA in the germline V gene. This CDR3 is CASSLGGQDYGYTF. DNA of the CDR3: TGTGCCAGCAGCTTGGGTGGACAGGACTATGGCTACACCTTC.

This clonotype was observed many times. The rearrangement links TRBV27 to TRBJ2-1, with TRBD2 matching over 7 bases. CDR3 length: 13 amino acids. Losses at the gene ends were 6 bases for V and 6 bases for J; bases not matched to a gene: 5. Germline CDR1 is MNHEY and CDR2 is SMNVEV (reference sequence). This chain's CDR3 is CASSRTRGNEQFF. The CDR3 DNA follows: TGTGCCAGCAGCCGGACTAGGGGCAATGAGCAGTTCTTC.

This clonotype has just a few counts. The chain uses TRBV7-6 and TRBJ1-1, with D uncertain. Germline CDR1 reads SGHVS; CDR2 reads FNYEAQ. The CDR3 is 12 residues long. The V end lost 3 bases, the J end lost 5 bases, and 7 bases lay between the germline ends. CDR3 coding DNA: TGTGCCAGCAGCTTTTTTGGAACTGAAGCTTTCTTT. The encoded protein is CASSFFGTEAFF.

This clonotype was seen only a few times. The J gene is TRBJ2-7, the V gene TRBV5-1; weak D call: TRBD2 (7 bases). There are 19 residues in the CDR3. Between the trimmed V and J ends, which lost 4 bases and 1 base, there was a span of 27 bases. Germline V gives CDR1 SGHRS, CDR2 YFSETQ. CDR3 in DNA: TGCGCCAGCAGCGTGAAAACGAGGAGAGAGGGGGGGGGATCCTACGAGCAGTACTTC. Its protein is CASSVKTRREGGGSYEQYF.

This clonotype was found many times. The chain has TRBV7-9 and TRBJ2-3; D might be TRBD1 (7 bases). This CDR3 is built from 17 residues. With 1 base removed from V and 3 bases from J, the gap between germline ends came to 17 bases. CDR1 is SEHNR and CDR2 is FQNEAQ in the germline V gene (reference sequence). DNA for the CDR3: TGTGCCAGCAGCTTAGGGGCGGGGACAGTATCGACAGATACGCAGTATTTT. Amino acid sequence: CASSLGAGTVSTDTQYF.

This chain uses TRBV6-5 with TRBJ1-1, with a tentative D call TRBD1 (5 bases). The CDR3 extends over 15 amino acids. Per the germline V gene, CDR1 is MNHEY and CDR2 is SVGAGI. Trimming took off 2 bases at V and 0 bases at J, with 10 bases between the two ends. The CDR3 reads CASSYAGLVNTEAFF. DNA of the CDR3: TGTGCCAGCAGTTACGCGGGACTTGTGAACACTGAAGCTTTCTTT.

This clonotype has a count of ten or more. CDR3 region: CASSLSEKLFF. CDR3 bases: TGTGCCAGCAGTTTGAGTGAAAAACTGTTTTTT. The V call is TRBV5-5, the J call TRBJ1-4; D is ambiguous. The germline gives CDR1 SGHKS, CDR2 YYEKEE (reference sequence). This CDR3 is built from 11 residues. V was cut by 5 bases and J by 7 bases, with 6 bases left in between.

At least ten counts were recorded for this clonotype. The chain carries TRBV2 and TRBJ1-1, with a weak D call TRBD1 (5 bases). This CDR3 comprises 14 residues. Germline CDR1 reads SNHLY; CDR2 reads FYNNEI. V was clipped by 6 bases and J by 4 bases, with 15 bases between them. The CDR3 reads CASRAVRDTTEAFF. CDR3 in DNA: TGTGCCAGCAGAGCCGTCAGGGATACCACTGAAGCTTTCTTT.

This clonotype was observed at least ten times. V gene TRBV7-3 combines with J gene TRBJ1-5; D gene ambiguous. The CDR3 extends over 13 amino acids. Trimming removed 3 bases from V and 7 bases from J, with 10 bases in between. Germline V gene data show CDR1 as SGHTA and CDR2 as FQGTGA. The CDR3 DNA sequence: TGTGCCAGCAGCTTGGCCCTGGGCCAGCCCCAGCATTTT. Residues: CASSLALGQPQHF.

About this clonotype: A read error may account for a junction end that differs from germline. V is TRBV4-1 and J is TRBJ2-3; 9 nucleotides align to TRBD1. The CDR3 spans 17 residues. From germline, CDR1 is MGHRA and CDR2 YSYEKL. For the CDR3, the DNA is TGCGCCAGCAGCCAATTCTTCCGGGACAGGGCGTTTGATACGCAGAATTTT. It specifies CASSQFFRDRAFDTQNF.

CDR3 loop: CASSRRLAGGEQFF. The CDR3 coding sequence is TGTGCCAGCAGCCGGAGACTAGCGGGAGGGGAGCAGTTCTTC. The rearrangement uses TRBV3-1 and TRBJ2-1; 14 nucleotides match TRBD2. Germline V gene lookup returns CDR1 LGHDT and CDR2 YNNKEL (reference sequence). J was trimmed by 10 bases and V by 4 bases; bases with no gene match: 3. This CDR3 comprises 14 residues.

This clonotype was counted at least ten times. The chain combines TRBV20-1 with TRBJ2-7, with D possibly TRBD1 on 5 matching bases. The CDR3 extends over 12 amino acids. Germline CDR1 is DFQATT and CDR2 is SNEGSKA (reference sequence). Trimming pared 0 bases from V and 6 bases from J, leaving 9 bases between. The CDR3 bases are TGCAGTGCTAGAGATGGCAGGGTCGAGCAGTACTTC. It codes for CSARDGRVEQYF.

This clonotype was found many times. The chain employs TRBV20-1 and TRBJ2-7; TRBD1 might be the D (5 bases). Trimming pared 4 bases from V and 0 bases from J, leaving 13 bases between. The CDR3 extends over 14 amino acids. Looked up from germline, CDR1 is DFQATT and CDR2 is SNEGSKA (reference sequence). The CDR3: CSATGSTYSYEQYF. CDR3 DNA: TGCAGTGCTACAGGGTCTACTTACTCCTACGAGCAGTACTTC.